A single TCR beta chain is shown here with its context. The antigen is undetermined. Blood CD8+ and CD4+ T cells underwent high-throughput TCR beta sequencing. Purification of the CD8+ and CD4+ T cells relied on negative isolation, and TEMRA cells underwent FACS enrichment. Reverse transcription of roughly 0.5 to 1 ug RNA was carried out with random hexamers. A multiplex approach, immunoSEQ multiplex PCR, amplified TCR beta CDR3 across 54 Vbeta and 13 Jbeta. TCRdb passed the immunoSEQ multiplex PCR reads through MiXCR, listing each CDR3 protein once. Of around 220,000 distinct CDR3 sequences in the sample, roughly 90% are singletons; the top ten hold around 0.15%. The data originate from a study of CD8 T cells in Susac syndrome. Study findings and constraints: As the study acknowledged, the number of individuals who were part of its TCR sequencing and HLA analysis was relatively small.

Germline CDR1 reads LGHNA; CDR2 reads YSLEER. Trimming removed 0 bases from V and 3 bases from J, with 11 bases in between. The CDR3 consists of 16 residues. This TCR was recovered from a human donor with multiple sclerosis. Specimen: CD8+ T cells from PBMCs. The gene calls are TRBV4-3 and TRBJ1-4, with no clear D. As DNA, the CDR3 is TGCGCCAGCAGCCAAGAATTGAGTATACCTAATGAAAAACTGTTTTTT. Its translation is CASSQELSIPNEKLFF.